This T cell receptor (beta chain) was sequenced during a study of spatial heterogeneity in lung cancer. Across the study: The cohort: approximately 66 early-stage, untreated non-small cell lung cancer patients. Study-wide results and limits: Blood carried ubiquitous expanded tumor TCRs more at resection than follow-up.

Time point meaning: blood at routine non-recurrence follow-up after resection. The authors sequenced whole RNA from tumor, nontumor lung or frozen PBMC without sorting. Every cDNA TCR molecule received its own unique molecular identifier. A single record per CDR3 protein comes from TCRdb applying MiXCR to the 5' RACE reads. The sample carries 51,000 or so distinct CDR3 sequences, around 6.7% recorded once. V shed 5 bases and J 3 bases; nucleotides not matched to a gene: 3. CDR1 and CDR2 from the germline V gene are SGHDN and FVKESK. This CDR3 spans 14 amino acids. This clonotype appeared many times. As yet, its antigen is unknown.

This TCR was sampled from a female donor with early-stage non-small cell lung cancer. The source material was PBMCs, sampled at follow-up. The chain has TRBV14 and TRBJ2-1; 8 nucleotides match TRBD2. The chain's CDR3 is CASSNGGGYNEQFF. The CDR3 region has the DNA TGTGCCAGCAGCAACGGGGGGGGCTACAATGAGCAGTTCTTC.